This T cell receptor beta chain was profiled in a study of cytotoxic CD8 clonotypes in ibrutinib-treated CLL. The wider study: Across the patients, around 10 were relapsed/refractory, roughly 16 treatment-naive and 17 to 18 IGHV unmutated. Findings and limits, study-wide: Clonality, elevated at ibrutinib response, dropped back toward baseline at progression. Clonality (at baseline) was higher than in age-matched healthy donors and tracked circulating CD8+ T-cell counts.

This clone was observed a handful of times. The antigen is unknown. Here immunoSEQ multiplex PCR was the method, and the copy in TCRdb shows in-frame clones only, minus some. The sample lists 30,000 or so clones, 62% occurring once. Germline values: CDR1 MDHEN, CDR2 SYDVKM. The CDR3 has 12 amino acids. The ends were cut back, 8 bases at V and 2 bases at J, with 10 bases in the middle. V gene TRBV28 combines with J gene TRBJ2-7; D is uncertain. This sequence originates from a human donor with chronic lymphocytic leukemia. The input for sequencing was PBMCs, taken before ibrutinib treatment. CDR3 in DNA: TGTGCCAGCCTAACAGCCACCTACGAGCAGTACTTC. Residues: CASLTATYEQYF.